This entry lists 6 T cell receptor beta chains sequenced from one sample in a study of blood T cell repertoires in COVID-19 (dated by TCRdb to 2018 to 2021). Library preparation used the immunoSEQ multiplex PCR assay. TCRdb re-hosts the immuneACCESS table, in-frame sequences only. Its copies lack some clones; in the studies checked, an unresolved V gene accounts for under half of them, and the cause for the rest is not known. The sample table holds roughly 220,000 clones, of which around 86% were seen once. The ten largest clones represent roughly 2.3% of the sample. Specimen: peripheral blood. Every receptor here comes from a man aged 25 to 45 who had recovered from COVID-19.

This clone was seen a handful of times. The chain combines TRBV5-4 with TRBJ1-5; TRBD1 agrees at 10 bases. There are 16 residues in the CDR3. In germline, CDR1 is SGHNT, CDR2 YYREEE (reference sequence). J lost 5 bases, V lost 4 bases, and 9 bases had no gene match. This CDR3 is CASSLWGQGKYQPQHF. CDR3 sequence (DNA): TGTGCCAGCAGCCTCTGGGGACAGGGGAAATATCAGCCCCAGCATTTT.

The chain joins TRBV5-1 to TRBJ1-1; a weak D match, TRBD1 (6 bases). The CDR3 has 15 amino acids. Germline V gene data show CDR1 as SGHRS and CDR2 as YFSETQ. Trimming cost V 0 bases and J 3 bases, with 12 bases left between them. This CDR3 is CASSLGAAGDTEAFF. As DNA, the CDR3 is TGCGCCAGCAGCTTGGGGGCCGCAGGGGACACTGAAGCTTTCTTT.

This chain uses TRBV30 with TRBJ1-6; 8 bases match TRBD1. This CDR3 has 15 amino acids. Trimming at V came to 7 bases and at J to 0 bases, leaving 5 bases not matched to a gene. Germline CDR1 and CDR2: GTSNPN and SVGIG (reference sequence). The CDR3 region is CASSGTGSYNSPLHF. In DNA, the CDR3 is TGTGCCTCATCCGGGACAGGCTCCTATAATTCACCCCTCCACTTT.

The chain combines TRBV18 with TRBJ1-1; 11 bases line up with TRBD1. The CDR3 length is 16 residues. Germline trimming cut 3 bases from V and 6 bases from J; bases unmatched to any gene: 9. Germline assignment: CDR1 KGHSH and CDR2 LQKENI. The chain's CDR3 is CASSPRTGGAIAEAFF. The CDR3 DNA reads as TGTGCCAGCTCACCCCGGACAGGGGGCGCGATCGCTGAAGCTTTCTTT.

The chain is built from TRBV9 and TRBJ2-5; D possibly corresponds to TRBD1 (5 bases). CDR1 SGDLS and CDR2 YYNGEE come from the germline V gene. Trimming removed 2 bases at V and 4 bases at J, with 9 bases between. There are 13 residues in the CDR3. The CDR3 region is CASSVDTRETQYF. CDR3 coding DNA: TGTGCCAGCAGCGTGGACACCCGAGAGACCCAGTACTTC.

Remarks on this clone: Germline is not matched at one junction end, which may reflect a read error. J is TRBJ2-3 and V is TRBV24-1; 10 bases agree with TRBD2. The germline V gene encodes CDR1 KGHDR and CDR2 SFDVKD. This CDR3 region has 16 residues. The CDR3 sequence: CATSDFTSGDTDTQYF. The CDR3 DNA is TGTGCCACCAGCGATTTCACTAGCGGGGACACAGATACGCAGTATTTT.